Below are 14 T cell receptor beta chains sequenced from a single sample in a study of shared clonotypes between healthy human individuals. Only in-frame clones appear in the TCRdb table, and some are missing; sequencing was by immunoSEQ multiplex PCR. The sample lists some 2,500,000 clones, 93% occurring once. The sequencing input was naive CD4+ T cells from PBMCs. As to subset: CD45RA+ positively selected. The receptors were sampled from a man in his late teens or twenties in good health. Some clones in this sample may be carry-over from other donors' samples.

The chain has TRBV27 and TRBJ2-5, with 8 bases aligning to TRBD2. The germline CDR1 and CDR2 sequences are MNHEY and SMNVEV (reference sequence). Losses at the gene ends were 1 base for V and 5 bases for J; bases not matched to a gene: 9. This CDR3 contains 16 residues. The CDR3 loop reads CASSLYISGISETQYF. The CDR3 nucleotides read TGTGCCAGCAGTTTATATATTAGCGGGATAAGTGAGACCCAGTACTTC.

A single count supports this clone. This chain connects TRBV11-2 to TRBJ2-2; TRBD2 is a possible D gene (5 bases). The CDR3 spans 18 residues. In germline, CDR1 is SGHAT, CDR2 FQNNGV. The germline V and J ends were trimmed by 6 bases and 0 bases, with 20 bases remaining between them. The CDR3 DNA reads TGTGCCAGCAGACGGCCTGGCAGGAGGACCCCGAACACCGGGGAGCTGTTTTTT. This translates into CASRRPGRRTPNTGELFF.

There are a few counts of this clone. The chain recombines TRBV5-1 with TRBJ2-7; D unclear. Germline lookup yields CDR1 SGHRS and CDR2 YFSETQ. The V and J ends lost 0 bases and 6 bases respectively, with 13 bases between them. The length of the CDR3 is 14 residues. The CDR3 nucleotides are TGCGCCAGCAGCTTGGTTCAGTACGACCTCGAGCAGTACTTC. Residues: CASSLVQYDLEQYF.

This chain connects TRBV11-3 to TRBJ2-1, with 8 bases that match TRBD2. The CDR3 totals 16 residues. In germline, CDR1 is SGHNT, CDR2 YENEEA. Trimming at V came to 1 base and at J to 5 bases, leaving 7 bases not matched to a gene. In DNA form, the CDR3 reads TGTGCCAGCAGCTTAGGGGGTAGCGGGGCTGACAATGAGCAGTTCTTC. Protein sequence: CASSLGGSGADNEQFF.

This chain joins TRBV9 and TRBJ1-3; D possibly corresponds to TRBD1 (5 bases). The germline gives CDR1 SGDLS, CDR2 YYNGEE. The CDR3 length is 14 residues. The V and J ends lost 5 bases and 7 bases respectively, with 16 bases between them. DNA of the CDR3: TGTGCCAGCAGTAGCGGGGCCCCTAAGAACACCATATATTTT. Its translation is CASSSGAPKNTIYF. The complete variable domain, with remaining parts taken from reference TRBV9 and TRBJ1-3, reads DSGVTQTPKHLITATGQRVTLRCSPRSGDLSVYWYQQSLDQGLQFLIQYYNGEERAKGNILERFSAQQFPDLHSELNLSSLELGDSALYFCASSSGAPKNTIYFGEGSWLTVV.

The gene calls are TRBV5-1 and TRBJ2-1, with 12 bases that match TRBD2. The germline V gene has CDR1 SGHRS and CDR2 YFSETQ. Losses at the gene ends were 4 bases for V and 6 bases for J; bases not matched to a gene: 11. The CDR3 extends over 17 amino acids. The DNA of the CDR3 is TGCGCCAGCAGCAGGTCCCCACTAGCGGGAGGCTCCAATGAGCAGTTCTTC. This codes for CASSRSPLAGGSNEQFF.

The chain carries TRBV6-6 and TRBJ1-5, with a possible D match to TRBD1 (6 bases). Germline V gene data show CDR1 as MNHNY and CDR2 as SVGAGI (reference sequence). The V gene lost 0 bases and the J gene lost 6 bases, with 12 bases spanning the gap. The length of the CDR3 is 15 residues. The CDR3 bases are TGTGCCAGCAGTTACTCATGGACAGTGGGTCAGCCCCAGCATTTT. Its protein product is CASSYSWTVGQPQHF.

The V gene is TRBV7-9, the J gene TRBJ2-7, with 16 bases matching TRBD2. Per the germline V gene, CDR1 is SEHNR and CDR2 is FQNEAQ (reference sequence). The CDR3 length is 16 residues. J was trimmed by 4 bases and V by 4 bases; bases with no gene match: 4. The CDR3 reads CASSWGTSGRVYEQYF. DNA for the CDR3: TGTGCCAGCAGCTGGGGGACTAGCGGGAGGGTTTACGAGCAGTACTTC.

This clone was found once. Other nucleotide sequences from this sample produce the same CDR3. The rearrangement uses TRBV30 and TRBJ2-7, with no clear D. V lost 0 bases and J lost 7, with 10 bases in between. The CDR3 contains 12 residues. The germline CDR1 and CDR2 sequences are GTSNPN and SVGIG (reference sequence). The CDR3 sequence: CAWSVPRYEQYF. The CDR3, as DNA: TGTGCCTGGAGTGTTCCCCGGTATGAGCAGTACTTC. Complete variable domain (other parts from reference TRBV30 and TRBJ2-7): SQTIHQWPATLVQPVGSPLSLECTVEGTSNPNLYWYRQAAGRGLQLLFYSVGIGQISSEVPQNLSASRPQDRQFILSSKKLLLSDSGFYLCAWSVPRYEQYFGPGTRLTVT.

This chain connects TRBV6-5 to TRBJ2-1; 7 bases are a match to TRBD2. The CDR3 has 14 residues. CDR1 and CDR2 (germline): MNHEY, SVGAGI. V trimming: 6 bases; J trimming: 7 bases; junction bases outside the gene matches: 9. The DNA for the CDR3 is TGTGCCAGCAGAACCCCGGGAGGTTGGAATGAGCAGTTCTTC. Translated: CASRTPGGWNEQFF.

The CDR3 DNA reads as TGTGCCAGCAGCTTAGATGGGGGCCGGGATGGCTACACCTTC. This encodes CASSLDGGRDGYTF. The rearrangement joins TRBV11-2 to TRBJ1-2; D is possibly TRBD1 (6 bases). This CDR3 is 14 amino acids long. The germline V gene has CDR1 SGHAT and CDR2 FQNNGV. Trimming removed 0 bases from V and 6 bases from J, with 11 bases in between. Using reference TRBV11-2 and TRBJ1-2 for the parts outside the CDR3, the full variable domain is EAGVAQSPRYKIIEKRQSVAFWCNPISGHATLYWYQQILGQGPKLLIQFQNNGVVDDSQLPKDRFSAERLKGVDSTLKIQPAKLEDSAVYLCASSLDGGRDGYTFGSGTRLTVV.

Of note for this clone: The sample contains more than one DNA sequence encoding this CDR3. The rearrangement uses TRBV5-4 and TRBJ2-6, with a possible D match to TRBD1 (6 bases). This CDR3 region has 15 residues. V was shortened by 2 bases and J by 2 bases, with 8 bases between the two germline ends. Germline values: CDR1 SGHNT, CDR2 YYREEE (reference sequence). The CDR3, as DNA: TGTGCCAGCAGCTTAGGGGGTACTGGGGCCAACGTCCTGACTTTC. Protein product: CASSLGGTGANVLTF. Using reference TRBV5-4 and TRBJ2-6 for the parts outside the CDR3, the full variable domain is ETGVTQSPTHLIKTRGQQVTLRCSSQSGHNTVSWYQQALGQGPQFIFQYYREEENGRGNFPPRFSGLQFPNYSSELNVNALELDDSALYLCASSLGGTGANVLTFGAGSRLTVL.

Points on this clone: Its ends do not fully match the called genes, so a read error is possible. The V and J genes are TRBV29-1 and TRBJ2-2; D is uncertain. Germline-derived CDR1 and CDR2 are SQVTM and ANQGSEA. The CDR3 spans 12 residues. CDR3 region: CSVEPNAGELFF. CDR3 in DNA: TGCAGCGTTGAACCGAACGCCGGGGAGCTGTTTTTT.

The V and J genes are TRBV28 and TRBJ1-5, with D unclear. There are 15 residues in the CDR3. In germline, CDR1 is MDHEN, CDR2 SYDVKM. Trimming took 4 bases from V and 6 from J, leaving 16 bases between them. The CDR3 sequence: CASSSFVEAGQPQHF. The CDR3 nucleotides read TGTGCCAGCAGTTCCTTCGTGGAGGCGGGTCAGCCCCAGCATTTT. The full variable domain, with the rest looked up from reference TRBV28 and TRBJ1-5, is DVKVTQSSRYLVKRTGEKVFLECVQDMDHENMFWYRQDPGLGLRLIYFSYDVKMKEKGDIPEGYSVSREKKERFSLILESASTNQTSMYLCASSSFVEAGQPQHFGDGTRLSIL.